The clone carrying this T cell receptor (beta chain) came up a few times. Authors' analysis steps: Nucleated cell number was recorded as an estimate derived from reference gene primer amplification. Repertoires were generated with immunoSEQ multiplex PCR, while TCRdb's copy carries only in-frame clones and drops some. That table furnishes V, J and clone size, whereas the DNA furnished D and trimming. The table has hundreds of thousands of clones, 65% to 90% seen once. These data originate in a study of blood T cell repertoires in COVID-19. Study as a whole: Some COVID-19 samples were acute and others convalescent; all came from the United States, Italy and Spain. T cells, B-cell-depleted T cells, or PBMCs provided the cDNA or gDNA that served as material.

V lost 7 bases, J lost 6 bases, and 4 bases stayed unmatched. The CDR3 extends over 13 amino acids. Sequencing was done on a sample of peripheral blood. This clonotype was obtained from a man aged 45-65 years with active or convalescent COVID-19. The chain joins TRBV12-3 or TRBV12-4 to TRBJ1-5; 9 bases are shared with TRBD1. CDR3 region: CASTNRGLQPQHF. The CDR3 coding sequence is TGTGCCAGCACGAACAGGGGGCTTCAGCCCCAGCATTTT.